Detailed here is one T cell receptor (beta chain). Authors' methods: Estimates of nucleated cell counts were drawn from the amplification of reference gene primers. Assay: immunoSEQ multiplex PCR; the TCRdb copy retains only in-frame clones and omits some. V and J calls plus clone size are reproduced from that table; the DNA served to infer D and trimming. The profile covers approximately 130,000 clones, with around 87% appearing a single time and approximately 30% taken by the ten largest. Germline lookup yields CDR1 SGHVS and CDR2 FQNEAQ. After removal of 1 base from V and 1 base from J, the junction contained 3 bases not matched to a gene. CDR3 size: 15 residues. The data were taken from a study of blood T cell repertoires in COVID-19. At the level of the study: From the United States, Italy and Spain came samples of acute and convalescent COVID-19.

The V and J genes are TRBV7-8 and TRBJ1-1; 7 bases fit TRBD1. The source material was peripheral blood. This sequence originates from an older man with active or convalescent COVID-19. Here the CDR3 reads CASSLVGGGNTEAFF. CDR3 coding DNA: TGTGCCAGCAGCTTAGTAGGGGGCGGGAACACTGAAGCTTTCTTT.